These 7 T cell receptor beta chains originate from one sample sequenced in a study of cytomegalovirus exposure and HLA in healthy donors (dated by TCRdb to between 2016 and 2019). The protocol used for the library was the immunoSEQ multiplex PCR assay. The multiplex PCR relied on a mix of 60 forward primers for TCR Vbeta segments and 13 reverse primers for TCR Jbeta segments. The table comes from immuneACCESS by way of TCRdb, which keeps in-frame sequences with V and J called. Part of the clones is missing from these tables; in studies checked, under half for an unresolved V gene and the rest for unknown reasons. This sample is represented by around 130,000 clones; 73% of them were singletons. In total, the top ten clones hold approximately 2% of the sample. The specimen sequenced was PBMCs. These TCRs come from a woman aged 35 to 49 in good health and CMV-seropositive.

This clone was observed a handful of times. The V gene is TRBV9, the J gene TRBJ2-2; 9 bases align to TRBD2. V lost 0 bases and J lost 6; bases outside the gene matches: 6. This CDR3 spans 16 amino acids. The germline CDR1 and CDR2 sequences are SGDLS and YYNGEE. The CDR3 reads CASSVVSSGKAGELFF. The DNA of the CDR3 is TGTGCCAGCAGCGTAGTTTCTAGCGGGAAGGCCGGGGAGCTGTTTTTT.

This clone was seen a single time. DNA for the CDR3: TGTGCCAGCAGTGATCTCAACCGTCGGAATGAGCAGTTCTTC. Protein product: CASSDLNRRNEQFF. This chain links TRBV6-4 with TRBJ2-1; D is ambiguous. Trimming pared 3 bases from V and 7 bases from J, leaving 13 bases between. Germline CDR1 reads MRHNA; CDR2 reads SNTAGT. The CDR3 totals 14 residues.

This sequence joins TRBV10-2 and TRBJ2-5; 7 bases are shared with TRBD1. Germline V lookup: CDR1 WSHSY, CDR2 SAAADI. CDR3 length equals 15 residues. Germline trimming cut 3 bases from V and 1 base from J; bases unmatched to any gene: 5. This chain's CDR3 is CASSDPGGPQETQYF. CDR3 DNA: TGCGCCAGCAGTGATCCAGGGGGACCCCAAGAGACCCAGTACTTC.

The chain carries TRBV7-7 and TRBJ2-5; 11 bases match TRBD2. The CDR3 is 15 amino acids. Germline CDR1 and CDR2: SSHAT and FNYEAQ (reference sequence). V was clipped by 2 bases and J by 9 bases; unmatched bases: 8. The chain's CDR3 is CASSLSSSGGWAQYF. CDR3 nucleotides: TGTGCCAGCAGCTTATCGTCTAGCGGGGGGTGGGCCCAGTACTTC.

This sequence joins TRBV10-3 and TRBJ1-2; 8 bases match TRBD1. Unmatched junction bases numbered 7, after V lost 1 base and J lost 6 bases. The CDR3 has 15 residues. Germline V gene sequence: CDR1 ENHRY, CDR2 SYGVKD. The chain's CDR3 is CAISEWTGNLNGYTF. DNA of the CDR3: TGTGCCATCAGTGAGTGGACAGGGAATTTGAATGGCTACACCTTC.

The chain links TRBV27 to TRBJ1-2; possibly TRBD1 for D (5 bases). The V and J ends lost 4 bases and 8 bases respectively, with 17 bases between them. Germline CDR1 reads MNHEY; CDR2 reads SMNVEV (reference sequence). This CDR3 region has 14 residues. The CDR3 here is CASSSVRGKFGYTF. CDR3 in DNA: TGTGCCAGCAGTTCAGTAAGGGGTAAATTCGGCTACACCTTC.

The V and J genes are TRBV20-1 and TRBJ2-5, with unresolved D. This CDR3 has 10 amino acids. Germline V gene sequence: CDR1 DFQATT, CDR2 SNEGSKA (reference sequence). With 4 bases removed from V and 4 bases from J, the gap between germline ends came to 4 bases. Written as DNA, the CDR3 is TGCAGTGCTACCCTAGAGACCCAGTACTTC. It yields the protein CSATLETQYF.